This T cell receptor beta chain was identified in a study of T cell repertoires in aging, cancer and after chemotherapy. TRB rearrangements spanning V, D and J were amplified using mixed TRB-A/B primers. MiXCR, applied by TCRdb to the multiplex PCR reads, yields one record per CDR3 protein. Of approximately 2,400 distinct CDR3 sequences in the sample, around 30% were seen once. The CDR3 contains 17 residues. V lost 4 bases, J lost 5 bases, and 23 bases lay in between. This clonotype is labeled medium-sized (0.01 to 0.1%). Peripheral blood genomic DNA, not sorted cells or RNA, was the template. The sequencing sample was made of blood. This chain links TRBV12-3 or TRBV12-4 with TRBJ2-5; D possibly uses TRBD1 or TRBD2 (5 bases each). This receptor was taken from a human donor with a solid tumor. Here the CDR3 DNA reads TGTGCCAGCAGTTCCACCCTTGGGGCGGGCTCATGGGAGACCCAGTACTTC. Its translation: CASSSTLGAGSWETQYF.